The present T cell receptor (beta chain) was sequenced within a study of beta chain features in type 1 diabetes. All of the isolated RNA was reverse transcribed, so expressed TCRB transcripts were sequenced. Generated by immunoSEQ multiplex PCR, the TCRdb table keeps only in-frame clones and is missing some. The table records about 930,000 clones, roughly a sixth of them present only once. This clone turned up a few times. What it binds is unknown. Within the sample, other DNA sequences also encode this same CDR3. Notes on the study in general: When VDJ junctions were examined, type 1 diabetes patients showed fewer insertions and more deletions. For cells with high TCR expression, cDNA sequencing could yield over-representation. Within patients, naive, central memory and Treg TCRB repertoires seemed more similar than within healthy donors.

With 0 bases clipped from V and 8 bases from J, the junction kept 4 bases outside the gene matches. From germline, CDR1 is SGHTA and CDR2 FQGNSA. The CDR3 sequence is 14 residues long. The rearrangement joins TRBV7-2 to TRBJ2-1; 7 bases align to TRBD2. The sequencing input was naive CD4+ T cells from blood. The source of this sequence is a woman in her late teens or twenties in good health. Here the CDR3 reads CASSLAGGLYEQFF. For the CDR3, the DNA is TGTGCCAGCAGCTTAGCGGGAGGGCTCTATGAGCAGTTCTTC.